This T cell receptor (beta chain) was documented in a study of molecular identifiers for immune sequencing clone quantification. Study overall: The replicate experiment used RNA from 20,000 or 100,000 naive CD8 cells. This RNA was split into five aliquots, and four of them were sequenced.

This clonotype was counted between two and nine times. V gave up 5 bases and J gave up 6 bases; unmatched junction bases: 12. Per germline, CDR1 SEHNR and CDR2 FQNEAQ (reference sequence). The CDR3 runs to 16 residues. Bulk libraries came from a prior protocol with listed TCR primers. TCRdb processed the PCR reads anew with MiXCR; each CDR3 protein has one entry. The repertoire holds about 640,000 distinct CDR3 sequences, with just under 20% as singletons. The chain carries TRBV7-9 and TRBJ2-1; 8 bases are a match to TRBD1. This TCR came from a human donor in good health. Some libraries in this study had Jurkat cell RNA spiked in. What was sequenced was naive CD8+ T cells from blood, with Jurkat cell RNA spiked in. This sample's subset: FACS-sorted CD8+CD4-CCR7+CD45RA+ naive T cells. The chain's CDR3 is CASSPPTGDRFNEQFF. The CDR3 region has the DNA TGTGCCAGCAGCCCGCCGACAGGGGACAGATTCAATGAGCAGTTCTTC.